Listed here are 17 T cell receptor beta chains from one sample, sequenced in a study of radiation and T cells in renal cell carcinoma. Clones were read by immunoSEQ multiplex PCR, and TCRdb kept only the in-frame ones, dropping some. In the table there are 100,000 to 150,000 clones, around 80% of which are singletons. Time point here: blood 2 weeks post-SBRT. This sample's treatment: 15 Gy SBRT to primary tumor, nephrectomy 4 weeks later. The sequencing used blood, collected from a patient whose treatment included radiotherapy and nephrectomy. These receptors all stem from a man aged 50 to 59 with renal cell carcinoma.

In its sample, this clone was seen a few times. The V and J genes are TRBV27 and TRBJ1-5, with 8 bases aligning to TRBD1. This CDR3 region has 15 residues. V shed 5 bases, J shed 2 bases, and the junction held 5 bases outside the gene matches. In germline, CDR1 is MNHEY, CDR2 SMNVEV (reference sequence). This CDR3 reads CASSRSQGGNQPQHF. The CDR3 region has the DNA TGTGCCAGCAGTCGTTCACAGGGGGGCAATCAGCCCCAGCATTTT.

The rearrangement joins TRBV2 to TRBJ1-2; a weak D match, TRBD1 (6 bases). Trimming removed 6 bases from V and 8 bases from J, with 13 bases in between. This CDR3 has 12 residues. Looked up from germline, CDR1 is SNHLY and CDR2 is FYNNEI. The CDR3 DNA is TGTGCCAGCAGCGGACAGCGAGACGGCTACACCTTC. Translating gives CASSGQRDGYTF.

This chain links TRBV2 with TRBJ1-2; D ambiguous. Trimming took off 4 bases at V and 1 base at J, with 10 bases between the two ends. CDR1 and CDR2 (germline): SNHLY, FYNNEI. This CDR3 comprises 14 residues. CDR3 amino acids: CASSASYLNYGYTF. The CDR3 DNA is TGTGCCAGCAGTGCGTCGTACCTTAACTATGGCTACACCTTC.

V gene TRBV18 combines with J gene TRBJ1-6; 7 bases agree with TRBD1. The CDR3 contains 16 residues. CDR1 KGHSH and CDR2 LQKENI come from the germline V gene. Unmatched junction bases numbered 2, after V lost 3 bases and J lost 0 bases. This CDR3 reads CASSPTGSSYNSPLHF. The CDR3 nucleotides are TGTGCCAGCTCACCGACAGGGAGCTCCTATAATTCACCCCTCCACTTT.

The chain employs TRBV30 and TRBJ2-7; the D gene is possibly TRBD2 (5 bases). V was pared by 0 bases and J by 6 bases, with 15 bases between. The CDR3 is 14 amino acids. Germline loops: CDR1 GTSNPN, CDR2 SVGIG (reference sequence). CDR3 protein: CAWSVMSGSGEQYF. The CDR3, as DNA: TGTGCCTGGAGTGTCATGTCGGGGTCTGGCGAGCAGTACTTC.

The chain couples TRBV6-6 to TRBJ2-5; D ambiguous. Germline lookup yields CDR1 MNHNY and CDR2 SVGAGI (reference sequence). CDR3 length equals 14 residues. Trimming removed 2 bases at V and 2 bases at J, with 9 bases between. The CDR3 DNA reads as TGTGCCAGCAGTTACGCCCAGACACAAGAGACCCAGTACTTC. It specifies CASSYAQTQETQYF.

The chain links TRBV6-5 to TRBJ1-2, with D unclear. Germline assignment: CDR1 MNHEY and CDR2 SVGAGI. CDR3 length: 13 residues. Trimming pared 5 bases from V and 5 bases from J, leaving 12 bases between. In nucleotides, the CDR3 is TGTGCCAGCAGTCCCCAGACCCTATATGGCTACACCTTC. Translation: CASSPQTLYGYTF.

The chain couples TRBV6-5 to TRBJ2-3; D is perhaps TRBD2 (6 bases). V was pared by 3 bases and J by 4 bases, with 11 bases between. CDR1 and CDR2 (germline): MNHEY, SVGAGI. The CDR3 is made up of 14 amino acids. The DNA for the CDR3 is TGTGCCAGCAGTTATCGCGGGGCCCCAGATACGCAGTATTTT. It codes for CASSYRGAPDTQYF.

V usage is TRBV5-1 and J usage is TRBJ2-7; no firm D call. This CDR3 region has 12 residues. Trimming shortened V by 5 bases and J by 4 bases, and 10 bases separated the two germline ends. Germline CDR1 is SGHRS and CDR2 is YFSETQ. The chain's CDR3 is CASSYWGYEQYF. CDR3 nucleotide sequence: TGCGCCAGCAGTTATTGGGGTTACGAGCAGTACTTC.

The chain is built from TRBV2 and TRBJ2-7; a weak D match, TRBD1 (5 bases). Trimming removed 7 bases from V and 5 bases from J, with 12 bases in between. The CDR3 consists of 12 residues. The germline CDR1 and CDR2 sequences are SNHLY and FYNNEI. This chain's CDR3 is CASKQGEDEQYF. CDR3 in DNA: TGTGCCAGCAAGCAGGGCGAGGACGAGCAGTACTTC.

V is TRBV4-1 and J is TRBJ1-2; D may be TRBD1 (5 bases). The CDR3 has 17 residues. Trimming cost V 1 base and J 4 bases, with 19 bases left between them. Germline CDR1 and CDR2: MGHRA and YSYEKL. This CDR3 reads CASSQGYGTGRIYGYTF. In DNA form, the CDR3 reads TGCGCCAGCAGCCAAGGGTACGGCACAGGTCGTATCTATGGCTACACCTTC.

The chain joins TRBV14 to TRBJ2-1, with D unresolved. The V and J ends lost 3 bases and 9 bases respectively, with 6 bases between them. Germline V gene lookup returns CDR1 SGHDN and CDR2 FVKESK. The CDR3 has 11 amino acids. CDR3 sequence reads: CASSQDTEQFF. CDR3 DNA sequence: TGTGCCAGCAGCCAGGATACTGAGCAGTTCTTC.

The chain couples TRBV28 to TRBJ1-2; 7 bases are a match to TRBD1. Germline assignment: CDR1 MDHEN and CDR2 SYDVKM. This CDR3 is built from 16 residues. J was trimmed by 0 bases and V by 3 bases; bases with no gene match: 7. This chain's CDR3 is CASSLWTGTANYGYTF. For the CDR3, the DNA is TGTGCCAGCAGTTTGTGGACAGGAACTGCTAACTATGGCTACACCTTC.

This chain connects TRBV30 to TRBJ2-5; D may be TRBD1 or TRBD2 (7 bases each). TRBJ2-7 matches the DNA end more closely, so the J call is doubtful. This CDR3 comprises 12 residues. Per germline, CDR1 GTSNPN and CDR2 SVGIG (reference sequence). CDR3 amino acids: CAWTGGGYEQYF. The DNA of the CDR3 is TGTGCCTGGACAGGGGGGGGCTACGAGCAGTACTTC.

J is TRBJ2-7 and V is TRBV4-2; TRBD2 agrees at 7 bases. CDR3 length: 18 residues. Per germline, CDR1 LGHNA and CDR2 YNFKEQ. The junction had 16 bases not matched to a gene; V was cut back by 2 bases and J by 3 bases. The CDR3 reads CASSQSAGREYLGYEQYF. In DNA, the CDR3 is TGTGCCAGCAGCCAAAGTGCGGGGCGGGAGTATCTTGGCTACGAGCAGTACTTC.

The table lists this clone with a count of one. This chain connects TRBV5-1 to TRBJ2-2; 10 bases are shared with TRBD1. Germline loops: CDR1 SGHRS, CDR2 YFSETQ. The CDR3 loop spans 16 amino acids. The V and J ends lost 4 bases and 5 bases, in that order; junction bases with no gene match: 8. CDR3 nucleotide sequence: TGCGCCAGCAGCAGGGGCCGGGACAGGGGAACCGGGGAGCTGTTTTTT. Translation: CASSRGRDRGTGELFF. Full variable domain (outside the CDR3, taken from reference TRBV5-1 and TRBJ2-2): KAGVTQTPRYLIKTRGQQVTLSCSPISGHRSVSWYQQTPGQGLQFLFEYFSETQRNKGNFPGRFSGRQFSNSRSEMNVSTLELGDSALYLCASSRGRDRGTGELFFGEGSRLTVL.

The chain employs TRBV5-1 and TRBJ2-7; no firm D call. Germline CDR1 SGHRS, CDR2 YFSETQ. The CDR3 extends over 12 amino acids. Trimming took 3 bases from V and 0 from J, leaving 4 bases between them. The CDR3 protein is CASSYDSYEQYF. CDR3 in DNA: TGCGCCAGCAGCTACGACTCCTACGAGCAGTACTTC.